This TCR beta chain was identified in a study of blood T cell repertoires in COVID-19. Looking at the study overall: In each case, the material was cDNA or gDNA derived from T cells, B-cell-depleted T cells, or PBMCs.

Method: immunoSEQ multiplex PCR; TCRdb's copy keeps in-frame clones and lacks some. The data hold approximately 80,000 clones, with about 86% observed a single time. Germline assignment: CDR1 SGHRS and CDR2 YFSETQ. J gave up 5 bases and V 6 bases, and 12 bases lay outside the gene matches. CDR3 length: 15 residues. Sequencing input: peripheral blood. J is TRBJ2-5 and V is TRBV5-1, with TRBD2 matching over 8 bases. The TCR comes from a man at least 80 years old with acute or convalescent COVID-19. CDR3 amino acids: CASILGSGSHETQYF. The CDR3 nucleotides are TGCGCCAGCATCCTGGGGAGCGGGAGTCATGAGACCCAGTACTTC.